These T cell receptor beta chains were read from a single sample in a study of T cell repertoires in cytomegalovirus infection. One entry per CDR3 protein, called by TCRdb with MiXCR from the reads. The data hold about 360,000 distinct CDR3 sequences, with 15% to 20% observed a single time. The sample comprised PBMCs. Every receptor here comes from a human donor in good health (CMV status not recorded). Some clones in this sample may be carry-over from other donors' samples. The conserved cysteine and the conserved F or W are not part of the CDR3 here.

TRBV7-8,TRBJ2-3,ASSSNLRQGGGTDTQY
TRBV7-9,TRBJ1-2,ASSLVGGKANYGYT
TRBV11-2,TRBJ1-6,ASSLRSGGRGSYNSPLH
TRBV20-1,TRBJ1-1,SVRAGMNTEAF
TRBV29-1,TRBJ2-7,SVILNGGGEQY
TRBV10-3,TRBJ2-5,AISGETGRETQY
TRBV7-2,TRBJ2-3,ASSSRTSSSTDTQY
TRBV28,TRBJ2-6,ASRSAGANVLT
TRBV6-2/TRBV6-3,TRBJ2-1,ASSTGTTSYNEQF
TRBV10-3,TRBJ2-1,AISESAAIVEQF
TRBV10-3,TRBJ2-3,AISGGRTDTQY